The present T cell receptor beta chain was sequenced within a study of blood T cell repertoires in COVID-19. Study-level background: Spain, Italy and the United States supplied samples that represented acute and convalescent COVID-19. T cells, B-cell-depleted T cells, or PBMCs supplied cDNA or gDNA.

Per the original methods: Reference gene primer amplification in the assay estimated nucleated cell counts. The data were produced by immunoSEQ multiplex PCR, yet TCRdb's version contains in-frame clones alone and is incomplete. Clone size and the V and J calls come from that table; the DNA yielded D and trimming. This sample has tens of thousands of clones; roughly 80% occur once, and the top ten carry under 5.5%. Germline lookup yields CDR1 SGHVS and CDR2 FQNEAQ. This CDR3 has 15 amino acids. Trimming at V came to 4 bases and at J to 9 bases, leaving 7 bases not matched to a gene. Enrolled during active infection, Seattle patients were then followed longitudinally.

This sequence joins TRBV7-8 and TRBJ1-6, with 9 bases matching TRBD1. This TCR came from an elderly man with COVID-19, enrolled during active disease. Sequencing was carried out using peripheral blood. The DNA for the CDR3 is TGTGCCAGCAGCTCCCAACAGGGGGCGGCTTCACCCCTCCACTTT. The encoded protein is CASSSQQGAASPLHF.